Listed below are T cell receptor beta chains from one sample, sequenced in a study of T cell clonotyping in hematopoietic cell transplantation. The method was immunoSEQ multiplex PCR; TCRdb's version includes in-frame clones alone and lacks a portion of them. The table lists approximately 7,000 clones, around 87% of them singletons. The sequencing here drew on PBMCs, taken 100 days after allogeneic stem cell transplant. These receptor sequences come from a male patient between 45 and 60 years old who had an allogeneic stem cell transplant from a related donor, so the T cells may come from the graft donor. Some clones in this sample may be carry-over from other donors' samples. Each CDR3 is given with its conserved first and last residue. Fields, in order: J gene, D gene, clone size, CDR3 length, V gene, CDR3 protein, CDR3 DNA. D genes are given only for firm matches. For some rows the clone size is stated as once, few or many, or as a class when expanded; others skip it.

>TRBJ2-7|-|-|11|TRBV14
CASSQGGEQYF
TGTGCCAGCAGCCAAGGAGGCGAGCAGTACTTC
>TRBJ1-2|-|-|13|TRBV28
CASSPQTEHGYTF
TGTGCCAGCAGTCCCCAGACAGAGCATGGCTACACCTTC
>TRBJ2-1|-|-|15|TRBV7-2
CASSLAAGSYNEQFF
TGTGCCAGCAGCTTAGCGGCAGGTTCCTACAATGAGCAGTTCTTC
>TRBJ2-3|-|-|12|TRBV9
CASSVAADTQYF
TGTGCCAGCAGCGTAGCTGCAGATACGCAGTATTTT
>TRBJ1-6|-|-|15|TRBV30
CAWSYRALGNSPLHF
TGTGCCTGGAGTTACAGGGCCCTGGGGAATTCACCCCTCCACTTT
>TRBJ1-1|-|few|13|TRBV4-1
CASRPLLNTEAFF
TGCGCCAGCCGACCTCTATTGAACACTGAAGCTTTCTTT
>TRBJ2-7|-|-|14|TRBV7-3
CASSLTHATYEQYF
TGTGCCAGCAGCTTAACGCACGCGACCTACGAGCAGTACTTC
>TRBJ2-2|-|-|14|TRBV30
CAWSRGAFNRELFF
TGTGCCTGGAGCCGGGGGGCCTTTAACAGGGAGCTGTTTTTT
>TRBJ1-2|TRBD1|-|13|TRBV9
CASSLGTGYGYTF
TGTGCCAGCAGCTTGGGGACAGGGTATGGCTACACCTTC
>TRBJ1-5|TRBD1|-|16|TRBV19
CASSTGTVYGNQPQHF
TGTGCCAGTAGTACCGGGACAGTTTATGGCAATCAGCCCCAGCATTTT
>TRBJ2-1|TRBD2|-|15|TRBV7-3
CASRKLAGGGNEQFF
TGTGCCAGCAGGAAACTAGCGGGAGGTGGAAATGAGCAGTTCTTC